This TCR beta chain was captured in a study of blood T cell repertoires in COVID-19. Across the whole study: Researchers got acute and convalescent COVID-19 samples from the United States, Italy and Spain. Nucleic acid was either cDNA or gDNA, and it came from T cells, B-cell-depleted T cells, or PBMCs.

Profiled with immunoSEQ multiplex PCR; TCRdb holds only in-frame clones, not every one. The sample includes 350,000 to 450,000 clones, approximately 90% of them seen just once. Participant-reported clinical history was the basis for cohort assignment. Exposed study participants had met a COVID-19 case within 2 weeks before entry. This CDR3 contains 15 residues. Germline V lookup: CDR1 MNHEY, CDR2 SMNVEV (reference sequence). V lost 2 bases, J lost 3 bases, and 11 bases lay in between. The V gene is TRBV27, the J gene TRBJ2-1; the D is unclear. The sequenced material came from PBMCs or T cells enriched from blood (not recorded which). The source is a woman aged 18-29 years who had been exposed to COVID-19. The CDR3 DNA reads TGTGCCAGCAGTTTAACAGTCACCCTCTACAATGAGCAGTTCTTC. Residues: CASSLTVTLYNEQFF.